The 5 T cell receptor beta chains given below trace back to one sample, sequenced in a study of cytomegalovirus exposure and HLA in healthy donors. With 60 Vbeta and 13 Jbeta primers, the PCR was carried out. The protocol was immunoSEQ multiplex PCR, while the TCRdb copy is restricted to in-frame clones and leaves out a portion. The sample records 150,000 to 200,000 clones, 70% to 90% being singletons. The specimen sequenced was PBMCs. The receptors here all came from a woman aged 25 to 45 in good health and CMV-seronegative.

The CDR3, as DNA: TGTGCCAGCTCACCACTCCCCTCCGGACAGGGGGCCTACGAGCAGTACTTC. This sequence encodes CASSPLPSGQGAYEQYF. This chain connects TRBV18 to TRBJ2-7, with 10 bases lining up with TRBD1. Germline lookup yields CDR1 KGHSH and CDR2 LQKENI. Trimming cost V 1 base and J 2 bases; bases outside gene matches: 8. CDR3 length: 17 amino acids.

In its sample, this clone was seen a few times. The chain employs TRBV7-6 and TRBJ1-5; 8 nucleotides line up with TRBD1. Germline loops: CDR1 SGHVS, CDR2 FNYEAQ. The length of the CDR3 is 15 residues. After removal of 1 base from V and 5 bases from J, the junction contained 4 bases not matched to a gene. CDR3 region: CASSLEQGAHQPQHF. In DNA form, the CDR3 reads TGTGCCAGCAGCTTAGAGCAGGGGGCACATCAGCCCCAGCATTTT.

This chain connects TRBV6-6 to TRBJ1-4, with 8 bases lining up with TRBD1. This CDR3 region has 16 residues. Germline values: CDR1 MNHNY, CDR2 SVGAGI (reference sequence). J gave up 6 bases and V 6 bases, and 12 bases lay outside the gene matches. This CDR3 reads CASRRQGFESHEKLFF. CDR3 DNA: TGTGCCAGCAGGCGACAGGGGTTTGAGAGTCATGAAAAACTGTTTTTT.

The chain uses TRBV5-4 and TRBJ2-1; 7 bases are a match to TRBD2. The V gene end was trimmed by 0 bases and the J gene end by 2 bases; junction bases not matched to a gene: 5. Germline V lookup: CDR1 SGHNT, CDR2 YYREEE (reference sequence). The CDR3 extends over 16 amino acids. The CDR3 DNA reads TGTGCCAGCAGCTTGGCCCCTAGCGGTACCTACAATGAGCAGTTCTTC. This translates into CASSLAPSGTYNEQFF. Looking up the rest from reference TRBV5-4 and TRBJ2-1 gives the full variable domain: ETGVTQSPTHLIKTRGQQVTLRCSSQSGHNTVSWYQQALGQGPQFIFQYYREEENGRGNFPPRFSGLQFPNYSSELNVNALELDDSALYLCASSLAPSGTYNEQFFGPGTRLTVL.

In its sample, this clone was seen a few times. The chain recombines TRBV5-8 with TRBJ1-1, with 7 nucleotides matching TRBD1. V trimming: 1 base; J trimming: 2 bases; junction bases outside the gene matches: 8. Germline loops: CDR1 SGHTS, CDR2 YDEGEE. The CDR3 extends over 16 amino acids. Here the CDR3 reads CASSLTHRGGNTEAFF. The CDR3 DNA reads TGTGCCAGCAGCTTGACTCACAGGGGTGGAAACACTGAAGCTTTCTTT.